These 10 T cell receptor beta chains came from one sample sequenced in a study of T cell changes during pregnancy in multiple sclerosis. This table comes from immunoSEQ multiplex PCR, and its TCRdb copy is limited to in-frame clones, with some not included. The sample has tens of thousands of clones; 75% to 95% are singletons. Specimen: peripheral blood, collected after pregnancy. The receptors originated from a female donor in good health, enrolled as a control in a pregnancy study.

The CDR3 is CASSLSRQPIYEQYF. The CDR3 DNA is TGTGCCAGCAGTTTATCGAGACAGCCCATATACGAGCAGTACTTC. The chain joins TRBV27 to TRBJ2-7; a weak D match, TRBD1 (5 bases). Germline CDR1 is MNHEY and CDR2 is SMNVEV (reference sequence). The CDR3 extends over 15 amino acids. V lost 0 bases and J lost 4, with 13 bases in between.

V is TRBV7-9 and J is TRBJ2-3, with 12 bases lining up with TRBD2. There are 17 residues in the CDR3. The germline CDR1 and CDR2 sequences are SEHNR and FQNEAQ (reference sequence). J lost 0 bases, V lost 4 bases, and 5 bases had no gene match. In DNA, the CDR3 is TGTGCCAGCAGCTCGCCGACTAGCGGGGGAAGCACAGATACGCAGTATTTT. This sequence encodes CASSSPTSGGSTDTQYF.

The chain recombines TRBV4-3 with TRBJ2-1, with D perhaps TRBD2 (5 bases). CDR1 and CDR2 (germline): LGHNA, YSLEER. The germline V and J ends were trimmed by 4 bases and 9 bases, with 25 bases remaining between them. The CDR3 extends over 17 amino acids. CDR3 amino acids: CASSPRAGLAISVEQFF. CDR3 sequence (DNA): TGCGCCAGCAGCCCTCGGGCCGGACTCGCCATATCCGTTGAGCAGTTCTTC.

J is TRBJ2-7 and V is TRBV5-1; D is unresolved. Germline values: CDR1 SGHRS, CDR2 YFSETQ. The CDR3 is 15 residues long. V was pared by 1 base and J by 1 base, with 12 bases between. The DNA for the CDR3 is TGCGCCAGCAGCTTGCAAGGTCTCGGGTCCTACGAGCAGTACTTC. Translating it yields CASSLQGLGSYEQYF.

V is TRBV11-2 and J is TRBJ2-7; 12 nucleotides match TRBD1. This CDR3 has 15 residues. In germline, CDR1 is SGHAT, CDR2 FQNNGV. The ends lost 6 bases at V and 5 bases at J; junction bases unmatched: 8. The CDR3 DNA reads TGTGCCAGCAGGGGGGGACAGGGGGCGCGAAACGAGCAGTACTTC. This translates into CASRGGQGARNEQYF.

The chain joins TRBV18 to TRBJ2-5; 9 bases line up with TRBD1. The CDR3 is 14 residues long. Germline lookup yields CDR1 KGHSH and CDR2 LQKENI. V lost 3 bases to trimming and J lost 4 bases; unmatched junction nucleotides: 3. Here the CDR3 DNA reads TGTGCCAGCTCACCGGGACAGGGCCCAGAGACCCAGTACTTC. This codes for CASSPGQGPETQYF.

J is TRBJ2-7 and V is TRBV15, with 9 bases matching TRBD1. The CDR3 length is 16 residues. With V trimmed by 0 bases and J by 5 bases, 8 bases remained unmatched. Germline lookup yields CDR1 LNHNV and CDR2 YYDKDF (reference sequence). CDR3: CATSRDWGTGQNEQYF. The CDR3 coding sequence is TGTGCCACCAGCAGAGATTGGGGGACAGGGCAGAACGAGCAGTACTTC.

The chain combines TRBV7-2 with TRBJ1-6; a weak D match, TRBD1 (5 bases). V lost 2 bases, J lost 9 bases, and 17 bases lay in between. The CDR3 consists of 16 residues. Per the germline V gene, CDR1 is SGHTA and CDR2 is FQGNSA. The CDR3 here is CASSLTMAGEGSPLHF. CDR3 nucleotides: TGTGCCAGCAGCTTAACGATGGCGGGGGAAGGTTCACCCCTCCACTTT.

The DNA for the CDR3 is TGTGCCAGCAGCCCGAGGGGGCGGCTCTCTGGGGCCAACGTCCTGACTTTC. As protein: CASSPRGRLSGANVLTF. The chain links TRBV9 to TRBJ2-6; 7 nucleotides agree with TRBD1. The length of the CDR3 is 17 residues. Germline V gene sequence: CDR1 SGDLS, CDR2 YYNGEE. Trimming at V came to 4 bases and at J to 0 bases, leaving 7 bases not matched to a gene.

The chain recombines TRBV28 with TRBJ1-3, with D perhaps TRBD1 (6 bases). V gave up 7 bases and J gave up 6 bases, with 13 bases separating them. The germline CDR1 and CDR2 sequences are MDHEN and SYDVKM. This CDR3 comprises 13 residues. The CDR3 DNA sequence: TGTGCCAGCACAACAGGGTCGGCAAACACCATATATTTT. This encodes CASTTGSANTIYF.